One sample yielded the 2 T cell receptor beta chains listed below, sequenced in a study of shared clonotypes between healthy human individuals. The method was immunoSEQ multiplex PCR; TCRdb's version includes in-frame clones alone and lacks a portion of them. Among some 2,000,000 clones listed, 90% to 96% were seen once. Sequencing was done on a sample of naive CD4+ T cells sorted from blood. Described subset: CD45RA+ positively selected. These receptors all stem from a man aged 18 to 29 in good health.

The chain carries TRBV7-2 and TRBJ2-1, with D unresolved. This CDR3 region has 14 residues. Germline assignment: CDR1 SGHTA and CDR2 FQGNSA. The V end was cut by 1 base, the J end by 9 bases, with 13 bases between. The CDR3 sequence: CASSLVGWGGEQFF. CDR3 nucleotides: TGTGCCAGCAGCTTAGTGGGTTGGGGTGGTGAGCAGTTCTTC.

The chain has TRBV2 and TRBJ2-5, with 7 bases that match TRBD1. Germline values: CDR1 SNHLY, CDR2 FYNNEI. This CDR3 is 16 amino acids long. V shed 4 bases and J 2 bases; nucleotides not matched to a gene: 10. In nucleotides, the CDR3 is TGTGCCAGCAGTGTAAGGGGGCAGACCCTTCAAGAGACCCAGTACTTC. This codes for CASSVRGQTLQETQYF.